The T cell receptor beta chain described here comes from a study of blood T cells in healthy people across ages. Findings and limits, study-wide: Investigators treated diversity estimates from one million T cells as underestimates.

V was pared by 5 bases and J by 1 base, with 7 bases of the junction left unmatched. The CDR3 contains 16 residues. It was with a sample-barcoded 5' primer and a J-beta primer mix that a second PCR of roughly 7 to 12 cycles was run. TCRdb re-called the 5' RACE reads with MiXCR, one entry per CDR3 protein. Of roughly 1.5 million distinct CDR3 sequences listed, 42% are singletons. This clonotype was seen a few times. What it binds is not known. The receptor comes from a woman under 30 in good health. The chain combines TRBV12-3 or TRBV12-4 with TRBJ2-4, with TRBD1 identical over 8 bases. Sequenced sample: blood. In DNA, the CDR3 is TGTGCCAGCAGTGACCAGGGGGCAGTGGCCAAAAACATTCAGTACTTC. It specifies CASSDQGAVAKNIQYF.